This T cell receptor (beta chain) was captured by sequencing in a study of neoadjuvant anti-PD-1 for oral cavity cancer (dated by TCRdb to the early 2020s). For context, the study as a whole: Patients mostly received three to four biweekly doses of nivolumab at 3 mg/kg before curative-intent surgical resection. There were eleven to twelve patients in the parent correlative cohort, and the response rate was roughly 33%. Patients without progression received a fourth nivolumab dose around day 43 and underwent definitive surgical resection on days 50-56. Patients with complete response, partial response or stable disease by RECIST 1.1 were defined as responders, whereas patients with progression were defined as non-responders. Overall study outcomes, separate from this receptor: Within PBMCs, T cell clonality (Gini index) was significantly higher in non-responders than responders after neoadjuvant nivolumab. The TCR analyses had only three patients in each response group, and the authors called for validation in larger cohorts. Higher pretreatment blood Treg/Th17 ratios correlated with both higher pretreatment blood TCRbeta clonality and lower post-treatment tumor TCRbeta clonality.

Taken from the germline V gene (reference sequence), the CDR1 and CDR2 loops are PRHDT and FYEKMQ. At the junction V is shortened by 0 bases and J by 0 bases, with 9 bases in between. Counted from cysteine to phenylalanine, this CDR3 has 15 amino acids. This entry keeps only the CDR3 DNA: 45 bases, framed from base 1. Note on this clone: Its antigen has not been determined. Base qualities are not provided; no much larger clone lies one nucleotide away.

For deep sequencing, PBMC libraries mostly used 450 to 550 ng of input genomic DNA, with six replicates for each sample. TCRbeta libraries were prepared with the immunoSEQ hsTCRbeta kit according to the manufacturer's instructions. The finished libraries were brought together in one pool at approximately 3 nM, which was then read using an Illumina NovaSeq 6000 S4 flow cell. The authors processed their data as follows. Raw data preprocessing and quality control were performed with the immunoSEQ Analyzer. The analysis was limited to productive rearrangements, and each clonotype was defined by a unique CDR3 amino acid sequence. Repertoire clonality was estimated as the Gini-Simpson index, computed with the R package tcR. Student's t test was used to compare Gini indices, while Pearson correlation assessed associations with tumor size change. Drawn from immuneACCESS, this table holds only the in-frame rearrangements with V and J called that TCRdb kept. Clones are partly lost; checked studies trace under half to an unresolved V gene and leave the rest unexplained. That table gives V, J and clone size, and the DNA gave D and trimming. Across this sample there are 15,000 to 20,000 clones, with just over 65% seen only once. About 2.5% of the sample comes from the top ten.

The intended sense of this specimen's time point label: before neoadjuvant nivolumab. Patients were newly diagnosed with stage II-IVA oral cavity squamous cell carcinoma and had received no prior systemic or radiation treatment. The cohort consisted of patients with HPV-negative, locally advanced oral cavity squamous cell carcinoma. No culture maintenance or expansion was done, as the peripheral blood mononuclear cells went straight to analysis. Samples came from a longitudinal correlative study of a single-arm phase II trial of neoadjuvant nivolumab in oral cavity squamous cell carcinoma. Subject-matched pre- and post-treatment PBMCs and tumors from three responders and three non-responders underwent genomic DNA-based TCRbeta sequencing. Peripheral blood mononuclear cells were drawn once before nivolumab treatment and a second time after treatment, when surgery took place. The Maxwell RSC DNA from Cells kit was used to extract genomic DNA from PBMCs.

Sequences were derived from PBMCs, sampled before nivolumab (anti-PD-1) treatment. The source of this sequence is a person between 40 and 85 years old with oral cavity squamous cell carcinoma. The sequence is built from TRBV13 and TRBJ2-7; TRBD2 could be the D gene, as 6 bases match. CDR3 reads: CASSLGGGSSYEQYF. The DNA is TGTGCCAGCAGCTTAGGCGGAGGGAGCTCCTACGAGCAGTACTTC.